These 28 T cell receptor beta chains originate from one sample sequenced in a study of blood T cell repertoires in COVID-19. The data were produced by immunoSEQ multiplex PCR, yet TCRdb's version contains in-frame clones alone and is incomplete. Among 250,000 or so clones listed, roughly 85% were seen once. The sequencing input was PBMCs or T cells enriched from blood (not recorded which). The receptor source for this set is a woman aged 50 to 60 who had been exposed to COVID-19.

The rearrangement joins TRBV6-5 to TRBJ2-7; D is uncertain. Germline CDR1 MNHEY, CDR2 SVGAGI. Trimming took off 5 bases at V and 1 base at J, with 15 bases between the two ends. This CDR3 spans 15 amino acids. CDR3 nucleotide sequence: TGTGCCAGCAGTCCCCCCGGGTCAAATTCCTACGAGCAGTACTTC. Protein product: CASSPPGSNSYEQYF.

This chain uses TRBV29-1 with TRBJ2-5, with 7 bases aligning to TRBD1. Germline CDR1 is SQVTM and CDR2 is ANQGSEA. The CDR3 extends over 15 amino acids. Trimming cost V 0 bases and J 5 bases; bases outside gene matches: 9. CDR3 in amino acids: CSVEDRDSILETQYF. The DNA of the CDR3 is TGCAGCGTTGAAGACCGGGACAGCATCTTGGAGACCCAGTACTTC.

This rearrangement joins TRBV7-3 to TRBJ1-1, with TRBD1 identical over 8 bases. The CDR3 contains 14 residues. Losses at the gene ends were 4 bases for V and 0 bases for J; bases not matched to a gene: 1. Germline lookup yields CDR1 SGHTA and CDR2 FQGTGA. Here the CDR3 DNA reads TGTGCCAGCAGCTGGACAGGGATGAACACTGAAGCTTTCTTT. Translation gives CASSWTGMNTEAFF.

The chain uses TRBV6-5 and TRBJ1-5; 8 bases are a match to TRBD1. After removal of 4 bases from V and 0 bases from J, the junction contained 2 bases not matched to a gene. CDR1 is MNHEY and CDR2 is SVGAGI in the germline V gene. The CDR3 spans 15 residues. The CDR3 protein is CASSWGQDSNQPQHF. The CDR3 DNA reads as TGTGCCAGCAGTTGGGGACAGGATAGCAATCAGCCCCAGCATTTT.

The chain is built from TRBV12-5 and TRBJ1-3, with no clear D. The ends were cut back, 7 bases at V and 0 bases at J, with 7 bases in the middle. CDR1 is LGHNT, CDR2 FRNRAP, per germline. CDR3 length: 13 amino acids. The DNA for the CDR3 is TGTGCTAGTGCAACAAACTCTGGAAACACCATATATTTT. This encodes CASATNSGNTIYF. Full variable domain (missing parts from reference TRBV12-5 and TRBJ1-3): DARVTQTPRHKVTEMGQEVTMRCQPILGHNTVFWYRQTMMQGLELLAYFRNRAPLDDSGMPKDRFSAEMPDATLATLKIQPSEPRDSAVYFCASATNSGNTIYFGEGSWLTVV.

This clone was counted between two and nine times. The chain is built from TRBV18 and TRBJ1-3; D gene unclear. The CDR3 loop spans 15 amino acids. CDR1 and CDR2 from the germline V gene are KGHSH and LQKENI. The V and J ends lost 6 bases and 6 bases respectively, with 18 bases between them. The CDR3 loop is CASSLRLGEQNTIYF. The CDR3 DNA sequence: TGTGCCAGCTCTCTTCGACTCGGGGAGCAAAACACCATATATTTT.

This clone was seen a few times. V is TRBV2 and J is TRBJ1-6; 8 positions match TRBD1. With 5 bases clipped from V and 6 bases from J, the junction kept 6 bases outside the gene matches. There are 15 residues in the CDR3. CDR1 and CDR2 (germline): SNHLY, FYNNEI. The CDR3 region has the DNA TGTGCCAGCAGTCCAGGGGGCAGCTTTAATTCACCCCTCCACTTT. Protein product: CASSPGGSFNSPLHF.

The J gene is TRBJ2-5, the V gene TRBV7-9; 9 bases match TRBD1. Germline V gives CDR1 SEHNR, CDR2 FQNEAQ (reference sequence). Trimming removed 5 bases from V and 1 base from J; junction bases left unmatched: 17. This CDR3 has 19 residues. Here the CDR3 DNA reads TGTGCCAGCAGCCACACAGGGGGCGGTTGGACAAGGGGCCAAGAGACCCAGTACTTC. Its protein product is CASSHTGGGWTRGQETQYF.

The chain has TRBV9 and TRBJ1-2; D is uncertain. There are 12 residues in the CDR3. CDR1 SGDLS and CDR2 YYNGEE come from the germline V gene. Trimming cost V 2 bases and J 8 bases, with 10 bases left between them. CDR3 nucleotides: TGTGCCAGCAGCGTTCCCATAGAAGGCTACACCTTC. Residues: CASSVPIEGYTF.

This clone was detected once. The chain joins TRBV19 to TRBJ1-1, with no clear D. The CDR3 runs to 14 residues. The germline V and J ends were trimmed by 5 bases and 0 bases, with 10 bases remaining between them. Germline CDR1 reads LNHDA; CDR2 reads SQIVND (reference sequence). The CDR3 nucleotides are TGTGCCAGTAGTTCTGCGAGCATGAACACTGAAGCTTTCTTT. As protein: CASSSASMNTEAFF.

The V and J genes are TRBV5-1 and TRBJ1-4; D not certain. The V and J ends lost 4 bases and 7 bases respectively, with 11 bases between them. The CDR3 loop spans 13 amino acids. Germline V gives CDR1 SGHRS, CDR2 YFSETQ. The CDR3, as DNA: TGCGCCAGCAGCCCTTATCTCGGTGAAAAACTGTTTTTT. This translates into CASSPYLGEKLFF.

This chain connects TRBV29-1 to TRBJ1-4; 9 bases fit TRBD1. The CDR3 has 14 residues. V shed 5 bases, J shed 5 bases, and the junction held 6 bases outside the gene matches. Germline CDR1 SQVTM, CDR2 ANQGSEA. The CDR3 DNA reads TGCAGCGTTTCAACAGGGGGCAGAAATGAAAAACTGTTTTTT. Protein product: CSVSTGGRNEKLFF.

The chain carries TRBV18 and TRBJ2-7; 9 nucleotides agree with TRBD1. Losses at the gene ends were 2 bases for V and 2 bases for J; bases not matched to a gene: 10. The CDR3 is 17 residues long. The germline gives CDR1 KGHSH, CDR2 LQKENI. The CDR3 protein is CASSPYTGTGYPYEQYF. Here the CDR3 DNA reads TGTGCCAGCTCACCATACACCGGGACAGGGTATCCCTACGAGCAGTACTTC.

The chain links TRBV9 to TRBJ2-1, with 10 positions matching TRBD2. CDR1 SGDLS and CDR2 YYNGEE come from the germline V gene. The CDR3 consists of 15 residues. Losses at the gene ends were 5 bases for V and 4 bases for J; bases not matched to a gene: 6. The CDR3 DNA sequence: TGTGCCAGCAGTACAACTAGCGGGGAATACAATGAGCAGTTCTTC. It specifies CASSTTSGEYNEQFF.

This clone appeared once. The chain carries TRBV6-5 and TRBJ1-5; a weak D match, TRBD1 (5 bases). V was cut by 4 bases and J by 7 bases, with 11 bases left in between. Germline V CDR1 and CDR2: MNHEY, SVGAGI. The CDR3 runs 13 residues. Here the CDR3 reads CASSSGVGQPQHF. CDR3 DNA sequence: TGTGCCAGCAGTTCGGGGGTAGGACAGCCCCAGCATTTT.

J is TRBJ2-7 and V is TRBV10-3; 8 bases agree with TRBD2. CDR3 size: 18 residues. In germline, CDR1 is ENHRY, CDR2 SYGVKD. Trimming cost V 2 bases and J 3 bases; bases outside gene matches: 15. CDR3 region: CAISERGAGSGGLYEQYF. The DNA for the CDR3 is TGTGCCATCAGTGAGAGGGGGGCGGGGAGCGGGGGTCTCTACGAGCAGTACTTC.

The J gene is TRBJ1-5, the V gene TRBV10-3, with 7 bases matching TRBD1. V shed 6 bases and J 0 bases; nucleotides not matched to a gene: 5. The germline gives CDR1 ENHRY, CDR2 SYGVKD. CDR3 length: 15 amino acids. The CDR3 spells CAIRATGDSNQPQHF. DNA of the CDR3: TGTGCCATCAGAGCCACAGGGGATAGCAATCAGCCCCAGCATTTT.

The gene calls are TRBV27 and TRBJ2-7, with TRBD1 identical over 10 bases. Germline CDR1 MNHEY, CDR2 SMNVEV (reference sequence). With 8 bases clipped from V and 0 bases from J, the junction kept 10 bases outside the gene matches. The CDR3 runs to 16 residues. The CDR3 DNA is TGTGCCAGCGGAAGACAGGGGGCGAGGAGCTCCTACGAGCAGTACTTC. Translating it yields CASGRQGARSSYEQYF.

In its sample, this clone was seen once. The rearrangement uses TRBV19 and TRBJ1-2, with 8 bases that match TRBD1. CDR1 is LNHDA, CDR2 SQIVND, per germline (reference sequence). This CDR3 region has 15 residues. J lost 4 bases, V lost 1 base, and 5 bases had no gene match. This chain's CDR3 is CASSIGTTGGYGYTF. CDR3 coding DNA: TGTGCCAGTAGTATAGGGACTACAGGGGGCTATGGCTACACCTTC. The full variable domain, with the rest looked up from reference TRBV19 and TRBJ1-2, is DGGITQSPKYLFRKEGQNVTLSCEQNLNHDAMYWYRQDPGQGLRLIYYSQIVNDFQKGDIAEGYSVSREKKESFPLTVTSAQKNPTAFYLCASSIGTTGGYGYTFGSGTRLTVV.

The chain joins TRBV10-3 to TRBJ1-1, with 8 positions matching TRBD1. The CDR3 length is 14 residues. Germline-derived CDR1 and CDR2 are ENHRY and SYGVKD. The J segment lost 5 bases and the V segment lost 9 bases, leaving 11 bases of the junction unmatched. In nucleotides, the CDR3 is TGTGCCATTAAAAAAGACAGGGGACAGACTGAAGCTTTCTTT. It encodes CAIKKDRGQTEAFF.

The chain carries TRBV11-3 and TRBJ1-1, with unresolved D. The germline V and J ends were trimmed by 1 base and 2 bases, with 5 bases remaining between them. In germline, CDR1 is SGHNT, CDR2 YENEEA. This CDR3 is 13 amino acids long. CDR3: CASSLGVNTEAFF. Here the CDR3 DNA reads TGTGCCAGCAGCTTAGGAGTAAACACTGAAGCTTTCTTT.

The chain is built from TRBV30 and TRBJ1-1, with D hard to call. V gave up 2 bases and J gave up 1 base, with 11 bases separating them. Germline CDR1 and CDR2: GTSNPN and SVGIG (reference sequence). The length of the CDR3 is 14 residues. As DNA, the CDR3 is TGTGCCTGGAGTTTCGGACGGGGGAACACTGAAGCTTTCTTT. This codes for CAWSFGRGNTEAFF. Together with reference TRBV30 and TRBJ1-1, the CDR3 gives the full variable domain: SQTIHQWPATLVQPVGSPLSLECTVEGTSNPNLYWYRQAAGRGLQLLFYSVGIGQISSEVPQNLSASRPQDRQFILSSKKLLLSDSGFYLCAWSFGRGNTEAFFGQGTRLTVV.

The chain is built from TRBV18 and TRBJ2-7; 7 nucleotides line up with TRBD1. V shed 2 bases and J 2 bases; nucleotides not matched to a gene: 6. The germline V gene has CDR1 KGHSH and CDR2 LQKENI. The CDR3 is 15 amino acids. Here the CDR3 reads CASSPRDSYAYEQYF. Here the CDR3 DNA reads TGTGCCAGCTCACCAAGGGACAGTTACGCCTACGAGCAGTACTTC.

The rearrangement links TRBV10-2 to TRBJ2-7; perhaps TRBD1 as D (5 bases). This CDR3 region has 13 residues. Germline V gene sequence: CDR1 WSHSY, CDR2 SAAADI. Trimming stripped 5 bases from V and 1 base from J, with 9 bases between. Here the CDR3 reads CASSWGESYEQYF. For the CDR3, the DNA is TGCGCCAGCAGTTGGGGCGAGTCCTACGAGCAGTACTTC.

The chain joins TRBV6-5 to TRBJ2-7, with a weak D call TRBD2 (6 bases). This CDR3 spans 15 amino acids. The germline V and J ends were trimmed by 2 bases and 3 bases, with 14 bases remaining between them. In germline, CDR1 is MNHEY, CDR2 SVGAGI. The CDR3 reads CASSYIGGANYEQYF. CDR3 nucleotide sequence: TGTGCCAGCAGTTACATTGGCGGGGCGAACTACGAGCAGTACTTC.

This rearrangement joins TRBV11-2 to TRBJ2-7; TRBD1 aligns across 8 bases. The CDR3 is made up of 17 amino acids. Trimming at V came to 5 bases and at J to 3 bases, leaving 15 bases not matched to a gene. Germline CDR1 and CDR2: SGHAT and FQNNGV. CDR3 sequence: CASSLPLWGQAVYEQYF. The DNA for the CDR3 is TGTGCCAGCAGCCTCCCCCTTTGGGGACAGGCGGTCTACGAGCAGTACTTC.

The chain links TRBV10-1 to TRBJ2-1; 9 nucleotides line up with TRBD1. Germline CDR1 and CDR2: WNHNN and SYGVQD (reference sequence). The CDR3 totals 13 residues. Germline trimming cut 4 bases from V and 9 bases from J; bases unmatched to any gene: 4. CDR3 DNA: TGCGCCAGCAGTGGGACAGGGGTCGGTGAGCAGTTCTTC. Its protein is CASSGTGVGEQFF.

The chain links TRBV2 to TRBJ1-1; no clear D. Germline V gives CDR1 SNHLY, CDR2 FYNNEI. This CDR3 has 13 amino acids. With 4 bases removed from V and 3 bases from J, the gap between germline ends came to 9 bases. The CDR3 loop reads CASSGAGDTEAFF. CDR3 DNA: TGTGCCAGCAGTGGGGCCGGGGACACTGAAGCTTTCTTT.